Presented here are 23 T cell receptor beta chains from one specimen sequenced in a study of regulatory T cells in long-lasting Graves disease. Library construction for TCR beta used iRepertoire HTBI primers and Arm-PCR of CDR3 regions. MiXCR was run by TCRdb on the multiplex PCR reads, yielding one entry per CDR3 protein. Among 350,000 to 450,000 distinct CDR3 sequences, over 12% were seen once, and the ten largest hold about 8.2%. Time point reported: newly diagnosed GD, antithyroid drugs for less than 3 months. Extracted PBMC RNA gave rise to the TCR library. These data are also associated with another study on T cells in Graves' hyperthyroidism and ophthalmopathy.

The input for sequencing was peripheral blood mononuclear cells (PBMCs), taken at new diagnosis, from a patient treated with antithyroid drugs. The source is a woman aged 40 to 50 with Graves disease.

This clonotype was seen repeatedly, ten times or more. The V call is TRBV11-2, the J call TRBJ2-5; 12 bases agree with TRBD1. V was pared by 4 bases and J by 5 bases, with 2 bases of the junction left unmatched. This CDR3 spans 14 amino acids. From germline, CDR1 is SGHAT and CDR2 FQNNGV. The CDR3 bases are TGTGCCAGCAGCTCCGGGACAGGGGGCGAGACCCAGTACTTC. It is translated as CASSSGTGGETQYF.

This clonotype was seen ten or more times. The CDR3 protein is CASSLAVRDTQYF. CDR3 sequence (DNA): TGTGCCAGCAGTTTAGCTGTCCGAGATACGCAGTATTTT. V and J are TRBV27 and TRBJ2-3; D is unresolved. Trimming removed 2 bases from V and 5 bases from J, with 8 bases in between. Germline assignment: CDR1 MNHEY and CDR2 SMNVEV (reference sequence). This CDR3 spans 13 amino acids.

In its sample, this clonotype was seen many times. The chain links TRBV12-3 or TRBV12-4 to TRBJ2-1; no reliable D call. With 3 bases removed from V and 8 bases from J, the gap between germline ends came to 14 bases. The CDR3 spans 14 residues. CDR3: CASSFSVSRDEQFF. Written as DNA, the CDR3 is TGTGCCAGCAGTTTTTCGGTCTCCCGCGATGAGCAGTTCTTC.

This clonotype was seen only a few times. This chain uses TRBV12-3 or TRBV12-4 with TRBJ2-1; TRBD2 matches at 9 bases. The ends lost 7 bases at V and 1 base at J; junction bases unmatched: 5. The CDR3 contains 15 residues. As DNA, the CDR3 is TGTGCCAGCAACTTAGCGGGAGTTTCCTACAATGAGCAGTTCTTC. Its translation is CASNLAGVSYNEQFF.

The rearrangement joins TRBV4-1 to TRBJ2-3, with D possibly matching TRBD2 (6 bases). This CDR3 region has 14 residues. Trimming removed 6 bases at V and 3 bases at J, with 13 bases between. Germline CDR1 and CDR2: MGHRA and YSYEKL. CDR3 bases: TGCGCCAGCAGTCCGGGGGTAGCAACAGATACGCAGTATTTT. Translation gives CASSPGVATDTQYF.

In this sample, this clonotype turned up many times. V gene TRBV27 combines with J gene TRBJ2-1, with 14 bases lining up with TRBD2. The J segment lost 8 bases and the V segment lost 5 bases, leaving 14 bases of the junction unmatched. Germline CDR1 and CDR2: MNHEY and SMNVEV (reference sequence). This CDR3 is 18 amino acids long. The CDR3 loop reads CASSPGTSGRRGWHEQFF. CDR3 DNA: TGTGCCAGCAGTCCCGGGACTAGCGGGAGACGGGGTTGGCATGAGCAGTTCTTC.

The chain is built from TRBV6-2 or TRBV6-3 and TRBJ2-3; D is possibly TRBD1 (6 bases). The J call is uncertain, as TRBJ2-5 better fits the DNA end. The CDR3 consists of 13 residues. The germline V gene encodes CDR1 MNHEY and CDR2 SVGEGT. The CDR3 bases are TGTGCCAGCAGTTCAGGGGAGTCAGAGACCCAGTACTTC. This translates into CASSSGESETQYF.

The chain joins TRBV10-3 to TRBJ2-1, with 7 bases identical to TRBD2. Per germline, CDR1 ENHRY and CDR2 SYGVKD. The CDR3 consists of 17 residues. V lost 6 bases to trimming and J lost 1 base; unmatched junction nucleotides: 12. For the CDR3, the DNA is TGTGCCATCAGCGCCCCATGGGCGGGAGAGTCCTACAATGAGCAGTTCTTC. It is translated as CAISAPWAGESYNEQFF.

This clonotype was picked up many times. The chain carries TRBV2 and TRBJ1-6, with D possibly being TRBD1 (5 bases). The V gene lost 6 bases and the J gene lost 4 bases, with 13 bases spanning the gap. The V gene's germline CDR1 is SNHLY and CDR2 FYNNEI. The CDR3 is made up of 15 amino acids. The CDR3 DNA follows: TGTGCCAGCAGACCCGGGACGGCTTATAATTCACCCCTCCACTTT. This sequence encodes CASRPGTAYNSPLHF.

This clonotype was seen a single time. A read error is likely here: a far larger clone is one base away. The rearrangement uses TRBV13 and TRBJ1-3; D not resolved. The V gene's germline CDR1 is PRHDT and CDR2 FYEKMQ (reference sequence). The CDR3 is 13 residues long. The DNA of the CDR3 is TGTGTCAGCAGCGTAGAGGGAAGAAACACCATATATTTT. Amino acids: CVSSVEGRNTIYF.

This clonotype was observed at least ten times. The chain joins TRBV6-1 to TRBJ1-1; maybe TRBD1 (5 bases). The V gene's germline CDR1 is MNHNS and CDR2 SASEGT. V lost 7 bases and J 1 base, leaving 13 bases between the germline ends. This CDR3 contains 14 residues. The DNA of the CDR3 is TGTGCCAGCAACCCCGGGGCTGAGAACACTGAAGCTTTCTTT. Translating it yields CASNPGAENTEAFF.

This clonotype was observed a few times. The CDR3 loop reads CASSGTLGQSTDTQYF. The CDR3 nucleotides are TGTGCCAGCAGTGGAACCTTGGGACAAAGCACAGATACGCAGTATTTT. The chain is built from TRBV25-1 and TRBJ2-3; D might be TRBD1 (6 bases). The ends were cut back, 4 bases at V and 0 bases at J, with 14 bases in the middle. CDR3 length: 16 residues. The germline CDR1 and CDR2 sequences are MGHDK and SYGVNS.

V usage is TRBV29-1 and J usage is TRBJ2-7; possible D gene TRBD1, 5 bases. Trimming stripped 4 bases from V and 4 bases from J, with 11 bases between. In germline, CDR1 is SQVTM, CDR2 ANQGSEA. There are 12 residues in the CDR3. Here the CDR3 reads CSVGDRTYEQYF. The CDR3 coding sequence is TGCAGCGTTGGTGACAGAACTTACGAGCAGTACTTC.

In this sample, this clonotype turned up a few times. The rearrangement joins TRBV7-2 to TRBJ1-1, with D hard to call. The length of the CDR3 is 14 residues. In germline, CDR1 is SGHTA, CDR2 FQGNSA. Trimming removed 5 bases at V and 7 bases at J, with 17 bases between. The CDR3 here is CASSTGRLTLEAFF. The CDR3 DNA reads as TGTGCCAGCAGCACCGGACGGCTCACCCTTGAAGCTTTCTTT.

This clonotype was seen repeatedly, ten times or more. The chain links TRBV28 to TRBJ1-1; unclear D gene. V was clipped by 5 bases and J by 0 bases, with 10 bases between them. The CDR3 is 14 residues long. CDR1 and CDR2 from the germline V gene are MDHEN and SYDVKM. The DNA for the CDR3 is TGTGCCAGCAGTCCTCCTCACATGAACACTGAAGCTTTCTTT. It codes for CASSPPHMNTEAFF.

This clonotype occurred a few times. The genes are TRBV3-1 and TRBJ1-4; TRBD1 might be the D (5 bases). The CDR3 is 15 amino acids. Germline V gene data show CDR1 as LGHDT and CDR2 as YNNKEL (reference sequence). With 1 base removed from V and 7 bases from J, the gap between germline ends came to 13 bases. DNA for the CDR3: TGTGCCAGCAGCCAAGGTTGGGACTCCCGTGAAAAACTGTTTTTT. Its translation is CASSQGWDSREKLFF.

This clonotype was found many times. This chain joins TRBV28 and TRBJ1-5; TRBD1 is a possible D gene (5 bases). There are 16 residues in the CDR3. Germline V lookup: CDR1 MDHEN, CDR2 SYDVKM. V was shortened by 2 bases and J by 0 bases, with 11 bases between the two germline ends. Written as DNA, the CDR3 is TGTGCCAGCAGTTTACCCGGGGGATATAGCAATCAGCCCCAGCATTTT. Amino acid sequence: CASSLPGGYSNQPQHF.

The table lists this clonotype with a few counts. This sequence joins TRBV27 and TRBJ2-7; D uncertain. Germline V gene sequence: CDR1 MNHEY, CDR2 SMNVEV (reference sequence). CDR3 length: 13 amino acids. V dropped 7 bases and J dropped 5 bases, with 15 bases sitting between them. DNA of the CDR3: TGTGCCAGCACAGAAGGGAATAGCCACGAGCAGTACTTC. Its protein is CASTEGNSHEQYF.

In this sample, this clonotype turned up many times. This chain links TRBV27 with TRBJ2-7, with TRBD1 as a possible D gene (6 bases). The CDR3 loop spans 16 amino acids. V dropped 2 bases and J dropped 2 bases, with 16 bases sitting between them. CDR1 and CDR2 from the germline V gene are MNHEY and SMNVEV (reference sequence). CDR3 coding DNA: TGTGCCAGCAGTTTAGCCGGGACATTAGTACCCTACGAGCAGTACTTC. Residues: CASSLAGTLVPYEQYF.

This clonotype was recorded many times. The chain employs TRBV27 and TRBJ2-2; 9 positions match TRBD1. V was clipped by 7 bases and J by 8 bases; unmatched bases: 8. Germline-derived CDR1 and CDR2 are MNHEY and SMNVEV (reference sequence). The CDR3 is 14 amino acids. The chain's CDR3 is CASTRTGVPGELFF. CDR3 sequence (DNA): TGTGCCAGCACTCGGACAGGGGTCCCGGGGGAGCTGTTTTTT.

This clonotype was seen a handful of times. V is TRBV12-3 or TRBV12-4 and J is TRBJ2-6; 7 nucleotides align to TRBD2. CDR3 size: 17 residues. With 4 bases clipped from V and 0 bases from J, the junction kept 6 bases outside the gene matches. This chain's CDR3 is CASSSAGLTSGANVLTF. The CDR3 nucleotides are TGTGCCAGCAGTTCAGCGGGACTGACCTCTGGGGCCAACGTCCTGACTTTC.

This clonotype was recorded a few times. J is TRBJ2-7 and V is TRBV6-2 or TRBV6-3; D uncertain. Germline lookup yields CDR1 MNHEY and CDR2 SVGEGT. The CDR3 is 14 residues long. V gave up 7 bases and J gave up 5 bases, with 18 bases separating them. The CDR3 reads CASTPHPRSHEQYF. The DNA of the CDR3 is TGTGCCAGCACCCCCCACCCCCGGTCCCACGAGCAGTACTTC.

This clonotype was detected many times. V and J are TRBV2 and TRBJ2-5; D is perhaps TRBD1 (6 bases). Trimming removed 3 bases from V and 4 bases from J, with 12 bases in between. Germline CDR1 SNHLY, CDR2 FYNNEI. This CDR3 is built from 14 residues. CDR3 in DNA: TGTGCCAGCAGTGATGGCAGGGGCGTAGAGACCCAGTACTTC. This translates into CASSDGRGVETQYF.